Below, 8 T cell receptor beta chains from the same sample are listed, as sequenced in a study of CD8 T cells in Susac syndrome. The RNA, about 0.5 to 1 ug, was put through reverse transcription using random hexamers. TCRdb independently ran MiXCR on the immunoSEQ multiplex PCR reads; one entry per CDR3 protein. This sample carries a few hundred thousand distinct CDR3 sequences, about 95% of them seen once, and the ten largest clones take approximately 0.082%. Specimen: CD4+ T cells from PBMCs. These receptors were collected from a human donor with multiple sclerosis.

V gene TRBV29-1 combines with J gene TRBJ1-5; D is unclear. The germline CDR1 and CDR2 sequences are SQVTM and ANQGSEA. The CDR3 totals 13 residues. Trimming removed 1 base at V and 5 bases at J, with 9 bases between. The CDR3 protein is CSVEVGRDQPQHF. The CDR3 DNA sequence: TGCAGCGTTGAAGTGGGAAGAGATCAGCCCCAGCATTTT.

The V call is TRBV30, the J call TRBJ1-1; a weak D match, TRBD1 (5 bases). The CDR3 is 13 amino acids. V lost 4 bases and J lost 3, with 12 bases in between. Germline lookup yields CDR1 GTSNPN and CDR2 SVGIG (reference sequence). The CDR3 region has the DNA TGTGCCTGGAACCCCGGCAGGGACACTGAAGCTTTCTTT. As protein: CAWNPGRDTEAFF.

This clonotype was recorded a few times. This chain links TRBV20-1 with TRBJ2-7, with 9 bases aligning to TRBD1. Germline V gene sequence: CDR1 DFQATT, CDR2 SNEGSKA (reference sequence). V lost 5 bases and J lost 5; bases outside the gene matches: 1. This CDR3 is 11 amino acids long. CDR3 sequence reads: CSARQGDEQYF. In DNA form, the CDR3 reads TGCAGTGCTCGACAGGGGGACGAGCAGTACTTC.

This clonotype was found once. V gene TRBV5-1 combines with J gene TRBJ2-5, with a weak D call TRBD1 (5 bases). Looked up from germline, CDR1 is SGHRS and CDR2 is YFSETQ. Deletions cut 3 bases from V and 3 bases from J, with 9 bases between. The length of the CDR3 is 13 residues. The CDR3 coding sequence is TGCGCCAGCAGCTGGCAGGGTGAAGAGACCCAGTACTTC. This encodes CASSWQGEETQYF.

The chain couples TRBV4-2 to TRBJ1-6; a weak D match, TRBD1 (6 bases). The V end was cut by 2 bases, the J end by 10 bases, with 15 bases between. This CDR3 has 15 amino acids. Looked up from germline, CDR1 is LGHNA and CDR2 is YNFKEQ. The CDR3: CASSQSGGRWSPLHF. Here the CDR3 DNA reads TGTGCCAGCAGCCAATCGGGGGGGCGTTGGTCACCCCTCCACTTT.

J is TRBJ1-1 and V is TRBV29-1; the D is unclear. The CDR3 runs 12 residues. Germline V CDR1 and CDR2: SQVTM, ANQGSEA. The V and J ends lost 4 bases and 4 bases respectively, with 10 bases between them. The CDR3: CSVVGVFTEAFF. CDR3 coding DNA: TGCAGCGTTGTAGGAGTATTCACTGAAGCTTTCTTT.

This clonotype appeared once. V and J are TRBV19 and TRBJ1-1; 7 bases align to TRBD1. Germline V CDR1 and CDR2: LNHDA, SQIVND (reference sequence). Trimming at V came to 7 bases and at J to 1 base, leaving 12 bases not matched to a gene. This CDR3 is 16 amino acids long. The CDR3 DNA follows: TGTGCCAGTACCATCCCTCAGGGGGAAACGAACACTGAAGCTTTCTTT. Protein: CASTIPQGETNTEAFF.

This rearrangement joins TRBV3-1 to TRBJ1-1, with unresolved D. Germline V gene data show CDR1 as LGHDT and CDR2 as YNNKEL (reference sequence). CDR3 length: 15 residues. Trimming left V 4 bases short and J 1 base short, with 13 bases between. CDR3 DNA sequence: TGTGCCAGCAGCCTCTGGGAGGTCTCGAACACTGAAGCTTTCTTT. Protein product: CASSLWEVSNTEAFF.